The clone carrying this T cell receptor (beta chain) has just a few counts. The sample is drawn from a study of human T cells and chemical hapten exposure. Study in general: Patch tests containing 0.01% DPC, applied to the upper back, were read at 6 days.

The V and J ends lost 5 bases and 4 bases respectively, with 10 bases between them. There are 13 residues in the CDR3. Germline assignment: CDR1 SGHVS and CDR2 FNYEAQ. Time point defined: patch test 1, 2 weeks after DPC sensitization. Treatment noted: therapeutic diphenylcyclopropenone sensitization with weekly scalp DPC. Authors' methods: Counts of TCRs in each sample centred on a median of around 96,000 and extended from about 24,000 to 680,000. TCRdb re-derived calls from the RACE reads in MiXCR, one entry per CDR3 protein. The V and J calls were not made by the authors but by TCRdb's processing. The table records 95,000 to 130,000 distinct CDR3 sequences, roughly 12% of them present only once.

The source of this sequence is a woman between 45 and 60 years old with alopecia areata. Some clones in this sample may be carry-over from other donors' samples. The sample consisted of whole blood, taken in connection with sensitization to the hapten diphenylcyclopropenone (DPC). The gene calls are TRBV7-6 and TRBJ2-3; D is unresolved. As DNA, the CDR3 is TGTGCCAGCAGCCCCCGAGTGGCAGATACGCAGTATTTT. Its translation is CASSPRVADTQYF.